The 31 T cell receptor beta chains given below trace back to one sample, sequenced in a study of human T cells and chemical hapten exposure. Time point defined: patch test 3, about 24 weeks after DPC sensitization. As for treatment: therapeutic diphenylcyclopropenone sensitization with weekly scalp DPC. In TCRdb, the RACE reads were re-called with MiXCR into one record per CDR3 protein. The sample has 150,000 to 200,000 distinct CDR3 sequences, 24% seen once. The specimen comprised whole blood, sampled in connection with sensitization to the hapten diphenylcyclopropenone (DPC). Receptor source: a woman aged 40 to 50 with alopecia areata. Some clones in this sample may be carry-over from other donors' samples.

The V call is TRBV12-3 or TRBV12-4, the J call TRBJ1-1, with 8 nucleotides matching TRBD1. With 3 bases clipped from V and 2 bases from J, the junction kept 5 bases outside the gene matches. CDR3 length: 15 residues. The CDR3 DNA reads TGTGCCAGCAGTTTTTACGGGACAGGTAACACTGAAGCTTTCTTT. This encodes CASSFYGTGNTEAFF.

This clonotype was counted only a few times. The genes are TRBV5-6 and TRBJ2-4; 9 nucleotides line up with TRBD2. CDR1 is SGHDT and CDR2 is YYEEEE in the germline V gene. CDR3 size: 15 residues. V lost 4 bases, J lost 1 base, and 3 bases stayed unmatched. The CDR3 nucleotides read TGTGCCAGCAGCATAGCGGGAGAGGCCAAAAACATTCAGTACTTC. This translates into CASSIAGEAKNIQYF.

The chain has TRBV7-9 and TRBJ2-3; D not resolved. Deletions cut 1 base from V and 4 bases from J, with 9 bases between. The CDR3 runs to 14 residues. Germline assignment: CDR1 SEHNR and CDR2 FQNEAQ (reference sequence). CDR3 nucleotide sequence: TGTGCCAGCAGCTTAGACGGCGGCCCAGATACGCAGTATTTT. It specifies CASSLDGGPDTQYF.

The chain joins TRBV6-2 or TRBV6-3 to TRBJ2-1; 8 bases align to TRBD1. CDR3 length: 14 amino acids. CDR1 and CDR2 from the germline V gene are MNHEY and SVGEGT. V shed 5 bases and J 8 bases; nucleotides not matched to a gene: 8. CDR3 amino acids: CASSQQGGADEQFF. The CDR3 DNA is TGTGCCAGCAGTCAACAGGGGGGCGCGGATGAGCAGTTCTTC.

This chain uses TRBV29-1 with TRBJ2-1; D not certain. The V gene's germline CDR1 is SQVTM and CDR2 ANQGSEA. V gave up 8 bases and J gave up 4 bases, with 12 bases separating them. The CDR3 runs 12 residues. The CDR3 here is CSFLDGYNEQFF. CDR3 nucleotide sequence: TGCAGCTTTCTGGACGGTTACAATGAGCAGTTCTTC.

This chain uses TRBV29-1 with TRBJ1-2; D not certain. The germline gives CDR1 SQVTM, CDR2 ANQGSEA. This CDR3 comprises 10 residues. V shed 1 base and J shed 6 bases, with 3 bases lying between them. The CDR3 spells CSVEGNGYTF. CDR3 in DNA: TGCAGCGTTGAAGGGAATGGCTACACCTTC.

The chain employs TRBV29-1 and TRBJ2-5; D possibly uses TRBD1 or TRBD2 (5 bases each). The length of the CDR3 is 14 residues. The germline V gene encodes CDR1 SQVTM and CDR2 ANQGSEA. V shed 7 bases and J shed 1 base, with 16 bases lying between them. CDR3 sequence: CSASGAASQETQYF. The CDR3 bases are TGCAGCGCATCCGGGGCAGCCAGCCAAGAGACCCAGTACTTC.

Only a few counts were recorded for this clonotype. The chain links TRBV29-1 to TRBJ2-3; D remains unclear. The germline V gene encodes CDR1 SQVTM and CDR2 ANQGSEA. The CDR3 consists of 14 residues. Trimming stripped 0 bases from V and 1 base from J, with 8 bases between. CDR3: CSVEDQTGTDTQYF. CDR3 in DNA: TGCAGCGTTGAAGATCAAACCGGCACAGATACGCAGTATTTT.

This clonotype was seen ten or more times. The chain recombines TRBV10-3 with TRBJ2-6; TRBD1 is a possible D gene (5 bases). The CDR3 consists of 12 residues. Per germline, CDR1 ENHRY and CDR2 SYGVKD. Trimming shortened V by 10 bases and J by 2 bases, and 6 bases separated the two germline ends. The CDR3 sequence: CATTAGANVLTF. As DNA, the CDR3 is TGTGCCACGACAGCTGGGGCCAACGTCCTGACTTTC.

V gene TRBV2 combines with J gene TRBJ2-1; possible D gene TRBD1, 5 bases. The CDR3 is 12 residues long. Per germline, CDR1 SNHLY and CDR2 FYNNEI. Trimming left V 5 bases short and J 6 bases short, with 8 bases between. The CDR3 loop reads CASSSDSNEQFF. The CDR3 DNA reads as TGTGCCAGCAGTTCTGACAGCAATGAGCAGTTCTTC.

This clonotype has only a few counts. This chain connects TRBV10-2 to TRBJ2-7; D ambiguous. Trimming took 8 bases from V and 1 from J, leaving 12 bases between them. The CDR3 is 13 residues long. The germline gives CDR1 WSHSY, CDR2 SAAADI. The CDR3 sequence: CASAITHSYEQYF. CDR3 in DNA: TGCGCCAGCGCAATAACCCATTCCTACGAGCAGTACTTC.

The chain is built from TRBV27 and TRBJ2-7; D may be TRBD1 (6 bases). Deletions cut 2 bases from V and 1 base from J, with 15 bases between. The CDR3 is made up of 16 amino acids. Looked up from germline, CDR1 is MNHEY and CDR2 is SMNVEV (reference sequence). The DNA of the CDR3 is TGTGCCAGCAGTTTAGTCGCAGGGGCCAGATCCTACGAGCAGTACTTC. Translating gives CASSLVAGARSYEQYF.

This clonotype was seen a few times. The genes are TRBV7-2 and TRBJ1-6; D may be TRBD1 (6 bases). CDR3 length: 15 amino acids. CDR1 and CDR2 (germline): SGHTA, FQGNSA. V was trimmed by 4 bases and J by 10 bases, leaving 17 bases between them. The CDR3 here is CASSSMDGGGSPLHF. Here the CDR3 DNA reads TGTGCCAGCAGCTCAATGGACGGAGGGGGGTCACCCCTCCACTTT.

This chain links TRBV27 with TRBJ2-3; 9 positions match TRBD1. Germline V gene lookup returns CDR1 MNHEY and CDR2 SMNVEV (reference sequence). The CDR3 consists of 15 residues. After removal of 5 bases from V and 6 bases from J, the junction contained 9 bases not matched to a gene. CDR3 DNA sequence: TGTGCCAGCAGTGCCCTACCCGGGACAGGGGATACGCAGTATTTT. Translating gives CASSALPGTGDTQYF.

This chain joins TRBV5-1 and TRBJ2-7; D is possibly TRBD2 (6 bases). This CDR3 comprises 15 residues. The germline gives CDR1 SGHRS, CDR2 YFSETQ. The V gene lost 4 bases and the J gene lost 4 bases, with 18 bases spanning the gap. For the CDR3, the DNA is TGCGCCAGCAGCGGAATTTTAGCGGCAGGGTACGAGCAGTACTTC. It encodes CASSGILAAGYEQYF.

This clonotype has a count of ten or more. V and J are TRBV2 and TRBJ2-1; D is unresolved. In germline, CDR1 is SNHLY, CDR2 FYNNEI. V lost 7 bases and J lost 8, with 18 bases in between. The CDR3 contains 14 residues. The CDR3 DNA reads as TGTGCCAGCATCCGAACACTCCTAATCTATGAGCAGTTCTTC. Amino acid sequence: CASIRTLLIYEQFF.

The chain links TRBV18 to TRBJ1-1, with D unclear. Germline CDR1 and CDR2: KGHSH and LQKENI. This CDR3 is 13 amino acids long. Trimming cost V 6 bases and J 2 bases, with 10 bases left between them. CDR3: CASSRAGNTEAFF. The CDR3 bases are TGTGCCAGCTCCCGTGCGGGTAACACTGAAGCTTTCTTT.

V usage is TRBV5-1 and J usage is TRBJ2-1; perhaps TRBD1 as D (6 bases). CDR1 and CDR2 (germline): SGHRS, YFSETQ. Trimming left V 0 bases short and J 4 bases short, with 8 bases between. The CDR3 runs to 14 residues. CDR3 protein: CASSLGDTYNEQFF. The CDR3 DNA reads TGCGCCAGCAGCTTGGGGGACACATACAATGAGCAGTTCTTC. The full variable domain, rest sourced from reference TRBV5-1 and TRBJ2-1, is KAGVTQTPRYLIKTRGQQVTLSCSPISGHRSVSWYQQTPGQGLQFLFEYFSETQRNKGNFPGRFSGRQFSNSRSEMNVSTLELGDSALYLCASSLGDTYNEQFFGPGTRLTVL.

The chain uses TRBV28 and TRBJ2-6, with D maybe TRBD2 (5 bases). The V gene's germline CDR1 is MDHEN and CDR2 SYDVKM. The CDR3 has 13 residues. Trimming removed 7 bases from V and 7 bases from J, with 11 bases in between. CDR3 protein: CASMTGSANVLTF. CDR3 DNA: TGTGCCAGCATGACGGGGAGCGCCAACGTCCTGACTTTC.

This clonotype has a count of ten or more. The chain employs TRBV29-1 and TRBJ2-3, with 12 bases fitting TRBD1. J was trimmed by 4 bases and V by 5 bases; bases with no gene match: 7. The CDR3 loop spans 15 amino acids. Germline V gives CDR1 SQVTM, CDR2 ANQGSEA. DNA for the CDR3: TGCAGCGTTTCAAGAGGGACAGGGGGCGCAGATACGCAGTATTTT. Amino acids: CSVSRGTGGADTQYF.

V gene TRBV29-1 combines with J gene TRBJ2-3; 7 nucleotides match TRBD2. Losses at the gene ends were 4 bases for V and 0 bases for J; bases not matched to a gene: 10. Germline loops: CDR1 SQVTM, CDR2 ANQGSEA. This CDR3 has 16 residues. DNA of the CDR3: TGCAGCGTTGTAAGTGGGCCTAGCGGAAGCACAGATACGCAGTATTTT. It encodes CSVVSGPSGSTDTQYF.

This clonotype turned up a few times. The chain recombines TRBV6-1 with TRBJ1-1; D uncertain. The V end was cut by 10 bases, the J end by 0 bases, with 21 bases between. Germline values: CDR1 MNHNS, CDR2 SASEGT. CDR3 length equals 16 residues. CDR3 DNA sequence: TGTGCCATCACCCGGACGGCGAAGATCATGAACACTGAAGCTTTCTTT. Translation: CAITRTAKIMNTEAFF.

This clonotype showed up just a few times. The J gene is TRBJ2-3, the V gene TRBV7-2; no definite D call. This CDR3 has 11 residues. The ends were cut back, 0 bases at V and 8 bases at J, with 3 bases in the middle. CDR1 SGHTA and CDR2 FQGNSA come from the germline V gene. The DNA of the CDR3 is TGTGCCAGCAGCTTAGCGCTTACGCAGTATTTT. Its protein is CASSLALTQYF.

V usage is TRBV7-2 and J usage is TRBJ2-7; TRBD2 agrees at 10 bases. The germline V gene encodes CDR1 SGHTA and CDR2 FQGNSA. V was clipped by 1 base and J by 3 bases; unmatched bases: 9. CDR3 length: 17 amino acids. In DNA, the CDR3 is TGTGCCAGCAGCTTAGTTCGGCTAGCGGGAGTGGGCTACGAGCAGTACTTC. It translates to CASSLVRLAGVGYEQYF.

The CDR3 here is CASRNSGWQETQYF. CDR3 sequence (DNA): TGTGCCAGCCGAAACTCGGGTTGGCAAGAGACCCAGTACTTC. V usage is TRBV6-5 and J usage is TRBJ2-5; no reliable D call. V was trimmed by 8 bases and J by 2 bases, leaving 15 bases between them. The CDR3 covers 14 residues. CDR1 and CDR2 (germline): MNHEY, SVGAGI.

The V call is TRBV3-1, the J call TRBJ2-3; 9 bases align to TRBD2. The CDR3 runs to 15 residues. J was trimmed by 4 bases and V by 6 bases; bases with no gene match: 8. The germline CDR1 and CDR2 sequences are LGHDT and YNNKEL (reference sequence). CDR3 coding DNA: TGTGCCAGCAGAGCCTATAGCGGGAGAGCAGATACGCAGTATTTT. The encoded protein is CASRAYSGRADTQYF.

A few counts support this clonotype. V and J are TRBV28 and TRBJ2-7; D not certain. CDR1 and CDR2 (germline): MDHEN, SYDVKM. This CDR3 is 11 amino acids long. V shed 2 bases and J shed 6 bases, with 5 bases lying between them. CDR3 nucleotides: TGTGCCAGCAGTTTACCGAGCGAGCAGTACTTC. Its translation: CASSLPSEQYF.

The chain combines TRBV5-5 with TRBJ2-1; D is tentatively TRBD1 or TRBD2 (5 bases each). V dropped 2 bases and J dropped 6 bases, with 15 bases sitting between them. Germline assignment: CDR1 SGHKS and CDR2 YYEKEE (reference sequence). The CDR3 has 15 amino acids. The CDR3, as DNA: TGTGCCAGCAGCTTCCAGACCGAGGGGTTCAATGAGCAGTTCTTC. This encodes CASSFQTEGFNEQFF.

V and J are TRBV2 and TRBJ2-7; 10 bases are a match to TRBD2. The V and J ends lost 10 bases and 1 base, in that order; junction bases with no gene match: 10. This CDR3 spans 15 amino acids. CDR1 is SNHLY, CDR2 FYNNEI, per germline. This CDR3 reads CAMILAGPRSYEQYF. Written as DNA, the CDR3 is TGTGCCATGATACTAGCGGGACCGAGGTCCTACGAGCAGTACTTC.

This sequence joins TRBV20-1 and TRBJ1-1; D gene ambiguous. Trimming cost V 5 bases and J 0 bases, with 7 bases left between them. The CDR3 is made up of 12 amino acids. Looked up from germline, CDR1 is DFQATT and CDR2 is SNEGSKA (reference sequence). CDR3 sequence reads: CSAPPMNTEAFF. The CDR3 region has the DNA TGCAGTGCTCCCCCGATGAACACTGAAGCTTTCTTT.

V and J are TRBV7-2 and TRBJ1-4, with 8 bases that match TRBD1. The V and J ends lost 5 bases and 7 bases, in that order; junction bases with no gene match: 9. From germline, CDR1 is SGHTA and CDR2 FQGNSA. The CDR3 is made up of 15 amino acids. The CDR3 loop reads CASSAWTGRGEKLFF. The DNA for the CDR3 is TGTGCCAGCAGCGCCTGGACAGGGAGGGGTGAAAAACTGTTTTTT.